This T cell receptor (beta chain) was sequenced during a study of T cell repertoires in cytomegalovirus infection (dated by TCRdb to about 2019). Turning to the overall study: Donor HLA type was relevant to the analysis, as public TCR beta signatures indicated carriage of CMV infection together with the matching HLA type. The study at large found these results: Carriers of CMV infection plus the relevant HLA type were discriminated by the cumulative frequency of public TCR beta family members in the study cohort and in an independent approximately 360-donor cohort. The ex vivo response was dominated by HLA-C-restricted CMV-specific TCR beta clonotypes, which also provided the single most frequent clonotype in two of eight donors.

This clonotype was seen a few times. The antigen this receptor binds is unknown. Base-call qualities are not available, and no considerably larger clone is one nucleotide away. V lost 0 bases and J lost 0 bases; the stretch between them is 7 bases long. The CDR3 spans 15 residues, from the cysteine through the phenylalanine. The retained sequence is limited to the CDR3, 45 bases, with the frame set at the first base. In the germline V gene (reference sequence), CDR1 corresponds to WNHNN and CDR2 to SYGVQD. The sequencer was an Illumina HiSeq 1500. Clones were called with MiXCR by TCRdb after fastp trimmed the public reads at Q25, and only in-frame beta chains were retained. Each CDR3 protein appears once, grouped with its most common genes and DNA. The sample data list 560,000 or so distinct CDR3 sequences, and about 15% of these were observed just once. The ten top clones hold approximately 24% of the sample.

Here the chain combines TRBV10-1 and TRBJ2-3, with TRBD2 as a weak D call on 5 bases. The clonotype originates from a human donor in good health (CMV status not recorded). Some clones in this sample may be carry-over from other donors' samples. Sequencing input: CD8+ T cells from PBMCs. The DNA sequence is given as TGCGCCAGCAGTGAGTCCGACTATAGCACAGATACGCAGTATTTT. Its protein product is CASSESDYSTDTQYF.